These 13 T cell receptor beta chains were sequenced from one sample in a study of tumor-infiltrating T cells and Merkel cell polyomavirus. Study as a whole: The study examined CD8+ T cells specific for the Merkel cell polyomavirus KLL epitope.

All patients' tumors stained robustly positive for Merkel cell polyomavirus Large T antigen by immunohistochemistry. Clones were sequenced by immunoSEQ multiplex PCR, and TCRdb holds only the in-frame ones, with some missing. Altogether 20,000 to 25,000 clones are present, about 85% being singletons, with the ten largest covering around 2.8%. The material sequenced was lymph node tissue. The receptors derive from a man aged 45-60 years with Merkel cell carcinoma.

The sample holds one count of this clone. V and J are TRBV18 and TRBJ2-7; D uncertain. Germline lookup yields CDR1 KGHSH and CDR2 LQKENI. V dropped 6 bases and J dropped 2 bases, with 17 bases sitting between them. This CDR3 is built from 15 residues. This CDR3 reads CASSPTLGSTYEQYF. The DNA for the CDR3 is TGTGCCAGCTCTCCGACTCTAGGAAGTACCTACGAGCAGTACTTC.

This clone was seen a single time. The DNA of the CDR3 is TGTGCCACCTCGGACAGGGGGCACGAGCAGTACTTC. This gives the protein CATSDRGHEQYF. The rearrangement links TRBV19 to TRBJ2-7; 11 positions agree with TRBD1. Germline V gene data show CDR1 as LNHDA and CDR2 as SQIVND (reference sequence). V gave up 10 bases and J gave up 5 bases; unmatched junction bases: 4. This CDR3 has 12 amino acids.

The V and J genes are TRBV11-2 and TRBJ2-1; no definite D call. CDR1 SGHAT and CDR2 FQNNGV come from the germline V gene. The CDR3 runs 14 residues. V was trimmed by 5 bases and J by 9 bases, leaving 17 bases between them. The CDR3 loop reads CASSLVATSSEQFF. Written as DNA, the CDR3 is TGTGCCAGCAGCCTTGTGGCAACATCCAGTGAGCAGTTCTTC.

The rearrangement links TRBV6-6 to TRBJ1-2, with D perhaps TRBD1 (5 bases). V was pared by 5 bases and J by 3 bases, with 13 bases between. The CDR3 runs 14 residues. CDR1 is MNHNY and CDR2 is SVGAGI in the germline V gene (reference sequence). The DNA for the CDR3 is TGTGCCAGCAGTGGTCGGGGGGATTACTATGGCTACACCTTC. It yields the protein CASSGRGDYYGYTF.

The chain employs TRBV19 and TRBJ1-4; 8 bases map to TRBD1. Per the germline V gene, CDR1 is LNHDA and CDR2 is SQIVND (reference sequence). J was trimmed by 8 bases and V by 5 bases; bases with no gene match: 10. The CDR3 extends over 15 amino acids. This CDR3 reads CASSGRSGGWEKLFF. The CDR3 DNA follows: TGTGCCAGTAGTGGGCGGTCAGGGGGCTGGGAAAAACTGTTTTTT.

This rearrangement joins TRBV5-1 to TRBJ1-1; D call uncertain. The CDR3 consists of 14 residues. The ends were cut back, 0 bases at V and 2 bases at J, with 8 bases in the middle. Germline V gene lookup returns CDR1 SGHRS and CDR2 YFSETQ. The CDR3 sequence is CASSLAPPNTEAFF. CDR3 DNA sequence: TGCGCCAGCAGCTTGGCCCCCCCAAACACTGAAGCTTTCTTT. Full variable domain (missing parts from reference TRBV5-1 and TRBJ1-1): KAGVTQTPRYLIKTRGQQVTLSCSPISGHRSVSWYQQTPGQGLQFLFEYFSETQRNKGNFPGRFSGRQFSNSRSEMNVSTLELGDSALYLCASSLAPPNTEAFFGQGTRLTVV.

The chain uses TRBV15 and TRBJ1-2; no clear D gene. Trimming stripped 0 bases from V and 7 bases from J, with 12 bases between. The CDR3 is made up of 14 amino acids. CDR1 and CDR2 from the germline V gene are LNHNV and YYDKDF (reference sequence). In nucleotides, the CDR3 is TGTGCCACCAGCAGAGATCGGGTCTCTATTGGCTACACCTTC. As protein: CATSRDRVSIGYTF.

In its sample, this clone was seen once. Distinct nucleotide sequences in the sample also encode this CDR3. The CDR3 sequence is CASRGTGTYEQYF. CDR3 nucleotides: TGTGCCAGCAGAGGGACAGGGACCTACGAGCAGTACTTC. The chain uses TRBV6-5 and TRBJ2-7; TRBD1 agrees at 9 bases. V trimming: 6 bases; J trimming: 2 bases; junction bases outside the gene matches: 2. Germline V lookup: CDR1 MNHEY, CDR2 SVGAGI. The CDR3 extends over 13 amino acids.

V and J are TRBV29-1 and TRBJ2-1, with unresolved D. With 6 bases removed from V and 8 bases from J, the gap between germline ends came to 17 bases. The CDR3 is 13 amino acids. Germline V CDR1 and CDR2: SQVTM, ANQGSEA. Written as DNA, the CDR3 is TGCAGCGTCAAATCACGGAGTGAGGATGAGCAGTTCTTC. It translates to CSVKSRSEDEQFF.

The rearrangement uses TRBV28 and TRBJ1-6, with 9 positions matching TRBD1. The germline V gene has CDR1 MDHEN and CDR2 SYDVKM. V shed 5 bases and J 9 bases; nucleotides not matched to a gene: 8. The CDR3 spans 15 residues. The CDR3 here is CASSPRDRDASPLHF. CDR3 in DNA: TGTGCCAGCAGTCCCCGGGACAGGGATGCTTCACCCCTCCACTTT.

The chain is built from TRBV5-1 and TRBJ2-5; D unclear. Germline loops: CDR1 SGHRS, CDR2 YFSETQ. With 0 bases removed from V and 1 base from J, the gap between germline ends came to 10 bases. CDR3 length: 15 residues. The CDR3 DNA follows: TGCGCCAGCAGCTTGGGGCAGTTCACCCAAGAGACCCAGTACTTC. Protein sequence: CASSLGQFTQETQYF.

The rearrangement uses TRBV15 and TRBJ2-1; TRBD2 matches at 9 bases. From germline, CDR1 is LNHNV and CDR2 YYDKDF (reference sequence). J was trimmed by 8 bases and V by 2 bases; bases with no gene match: 7. There are 15 residues in the CDR3. The CDR3 nucleotides are TGTGCCACCAGCAGAAGGCGGGAGGGCCTCTATGAGCAGTTCTTC. Encoded protein: CATSRRREGLYEQFF.

The DNA of the CDR3 is TGTGCCAGCTCGCAGGGACAGACACTTGGAGGCTACACCTTC. Amino acids: CASSQGQTLGGYTF. The genes are TRBV18 and TRBJ1-2, with 7 bases fitting TRBD1. CDR1 and CDR2 (germline): KGHSH, LQKENI. Trimming removed 6 bases from V and 8 bases from J; junction bases left unmatched: 12. This CDR3 comprises 14 residues.